The present T cell receptor (beta chain) was sequenced within a study of siplizumab effects on memory and regulatory T cells. Regarding this clone: Its antigen is still unknown.

The CDR3 spans 13 residues. In germline, CDR1 is SGHNT, CDR2 YYREEE (reference sequence). With 0 bases removed from V and 1 base from J, the gap between germline ends came to 4 bases. Generated by immunoSEQ multiplex PCR, the TCRdb table keeps only in-frame clones and is missing some. Here the sample spans about 100,000 clones, more than 85% being singletons. Study-wide results and caveats: Roughly 75-97% of dividing CD4+ or CD8+ clones were without an attributable naive or memory phenotype. Naive T cell populations appeared to exhibit greater diversity than memory cells and appeared to be major alloresponse contributors.

This sequence joins TRBV5-4 and TRBJ1-2; D gene unclear. The sequenced material came from Tregs sorted from blood. This TCR derives from a human donor in good health. The CDR3 is CASSLDNNYGYTF. The CDR3 coding sequence is TGTGCCAGCAGCTTGGACAATAACTATGGCTACACCTTC.